Presented here are 19 T cell receptor beta chains from one specimen sequenced in a study of human T cells and chemical hapten exposure (dated by TCRdb to the early 2020s). This specimen's time point label, per the study, means: patch test 3, about 24 weeks after DPC sensitization. This specimen's treatment or condition label, interpreted: therapeutic diphenylcyclopropenone sensitization with weekly scalp DPC. The protocol used for the library was RACE. TCRdb records NextSeq 500 as the sequencer. TCRdb reprocessed the public reads (quality trimming at Q25 with fastp, clone calling with MiXCR) and kept in-frame beta chains. Identical CDR3 proteins give one entry, which carries the most common genes and DNA. The table for this sample lists some 170,000 distinct CDR3 sequences; around a quarter of them were counted only once. Roughly 2.2% of the sample goes to the ten largest clones. Sequences were derived from whole blood, sampled in connection with sensitization to the hapten diphenylcyclopropenone (DPC). The source is a woman between 18 and 30 years old with alopecia areata. Some clones in this sample may be carry-over from other donors' samples.

The rearrangement links TRBV7-2 to TRBJ2-7; D remains ambiguous. V lost 5 bases and J 3 bases, leaving 17 bases between the germline ends. Germline assignment: CDR1 SGHTA and CDR2 FQGNSA. CDR3 length: 15 residues. DNA of the CDR3: TGTGCCAGCAGCCCCTTCCCCCGGAACAGCTACGAGCAGTACTTC. Translating gives CASSPFPRNSYEQYF.

The J gene is TRBJ2-2, the V gene TRBV2; a weak D match, TRBD2 (6 bases). Between the trimmed V and J ends, which lost 8 bases and 5 bases, there was a span of 15 bases. The germline CDR1 and CDR2 sequences are SNHLY and FYNNEI. The CDR3 has 14 residues. CDR3 in amino acids: CASRRLGGTGELFF. CDR3 sequence (DNA): TGTGCCAGCCGCCGGTTGGGGGGAACCGGGGAGCTGTTTTTT. The full variable domain, in which reference TRBV2 and TRBJ2-2 provide the parts outside the CDR3, is EPEVTQTPSHQVTQMGQEVILRCVPISNHLYFYWYRQILGQKVEFLVSFYNNEISEKSEIFDDQFSVERPDGSNFTLKIRSTKLEDSAMYFCASRRLGGTGELFFGEGSRLTVL.

The chain carries TRBV29-1 and TRBJ1-5; D is ambiguous. CDR1 is SQVTM and CDR2 is ANQGSEA in the germline V gene. The CDR3 is made up of 13 amino acids. V dropped 4 bases and J dropped 6 bases, with 13 bases sitting between them. The DNA of the CDR3 is TGCAGCGTTGTTCTCGTCTCGGGTCAGCCCCAGCATTTT. Amino acids: CSVVLVSGQPQHF.

This chain uses TRBV2 with TRBJ1-5; D call uncertain. The germline V gene encodes CDR1 SNHLY and CDR2 FYNNEI. The germline V and J ends were trimmed by 1 base and 5 bases, with 15 bases remaining between them. This CDR3 region has 16 residues. The CDR3 spells CASSEVAGQNHQPQHF. Written as DNA, the CDR3 is TGTGCCAGCAGTGAAGTCGCAGGCCAGAATCATCAGCCCCAGCATTTT.

The J gene is TRBJ2-7, the V gene TRBV6-1; 8 bases map to TRBD2. Germline trimming cut 3 bases from V and 2 bases from J; bases unmatched to any gene: 9. The germline V gene encodes CDR1 MNHNS and CDR2 SASEGT. The CDR3 has 16 amino acids. The CDR3 DNA follows: TGTGCCAGCAGTGAGGTGCGGGGGGAGGGAACCTACGAGCAGTACTTC. Residues: CASSEVRGEGTYEQYF.

In this sample, this clonotype turned up a few times. The chain carries TRBV4-3 and TRBJ2-1; D is perhaps TRBD2 (6 bases). V was shortened by 4 bases and J by 3 bases, with 10 bases between the two germline ends. Germline assignment: CDR1 LGHNA and CDR2 YSLEER. This CDR3 comprises 14 residues. In DNA, the CDR3 is TGCGCCAGCAGCCGGGACTTATTCTACAATGAGCAGTTCTTC. This translates into CASSRDLFYNEQFF.

The genes are TRBV12-3 or TRBV12-4 and TRBJ2-6, with unresolved D. Between the trimmed V and J ends, which lost 3 bases and 0 bases, there was a span of 12 bases. The CDR3 contains 17 residues. The CDR3 reads CASSFGQTLSGANVLTF. The CDR3 region has the DNA TGTGCCAGCAGTTTTGGGCAGACACTCTCTGGGGCCAACGTCCTGACTTTC.

The sample holds a few counts of this clonotype. The chain employs TRBV7-9 and TRBJ2-5; 10 bases are shared with TRBD1. V shed 4 bases and J 5 bases; nucleotides not matched to a gene: 10. This CDR3 has 16 residues. Germline V gives CDR1 SEHNR, CDR2 FQNEAQ (reference sequence). In DNA, the CDR3 is TGTGCCAGCAGCTCGACAGGGGGCCTAGGACGGGAGACCCAGTACTTC. Residues: CASSSTGGLGRETQYF.

There are many counts of this clonotype. The chain combines TRBV20-1 with TRBJ1-1, with a tentative D call TRBD1 (6 bases). The CDR3 sequence is 16 residues long. Germline CDR1 and CDR2: DFQATT and SNEGSKA (reference sequence). Between the trimmed V and J ends, which lost 0 bases and 0 bases, there was a span of 14 bases. In nucleotides, the CDR3 is TGCAGTGCTAGAGATGAAAGGACAGACATGAACACTGAAGCTTTCTTT. As protein: CSARDERTDMNTEAFF.

The chain is built from TRBV4-1 and TRBJ1-4, with a weak D call TRBD1 (6 bases). CDR3 length equals 15 residues. V lost 2 bases and J 6 bases, leaving 13 bases between the germline ends. CDR1 and CDR2 (germline): MGHRA, YSYEKL. The DNA of the CDR3 is TGCGCCAGCAGCCAACAGGGGAAGGATGATGAAAAACTGTTTTTT. It translates to CASSQQGKDDEKLFF.

This rearrangement joins TRBV30 to TRBJ2-5, with no clear D. The CDR3 has 11 amino acids. Germline V gene sequence: CDR1 GTSNPN, CDR2 SVGIG (reference sequence). V lost 0 bases and J lost 5, with 4 bases in between. DNA of the CDR3: TGTGCCTGGAGTGTACAGGAGACCCAGTACTTC. Residues: CAWSVQETQYF. The whole variable domain, filled in from reference TRBV30 and TRBJ2-5, reads SQTIHQWPATLVQPVGSPLSLECTVEGTSNPNLYWYRQAAGRGLQLLFYSVGIGQISSEVPQNLSASRPQDRQFILSSKKLLLSDSGFYLCAWSVQETQYFGPGTRLLVL.

The CDR3 DNA follows: TGCAGTGCTAGGGAACAGGGAAAATGGTACAATGAGCAGTTCTTC. It specifies CSAREQGKWYNEQFF. The J gene is TRBJ2-1, the V gene TRBV20-1; weak D call: TRBD1 (6 bases). Trimming took 3 bases from V and 4 from J, leaving 16 bases between them. CDR3 length: 15 amino acids. From germline, CDR1 is DFQATT and CDR2 SNEGSKA (reference sequence).

The V and J genes are TRBV12-3 or TRBV12-4 and TRBJ2-7, with 7 bases that match TRBD1. Trimming cost V 4 bases and J 4 bases; bases outside gene matches: 4. The CDR3 consists of 13 residues. The CDR3 sequence: CASSSRQGYEQYF. The CDR3 DNA follows: TGTGCCAGCAGTTCACGACAGGGTTACGAGCAGTACTTC.

This clonotype came up a few times. The chain couples TRBV7-3 to TRBJ1-2; 10 nucleotides line up with TRBD1. With V trimmed by 5 bases and J by 5 bases, 8 bases remained unmatched. CDR3 size: 15 residues. Germline lookup yields CDR1 SGHTA and CDR2 FQGTGA. As DNA, the CDR3 is TGTGCCAGCAGCCGGAGACAGGGGGCCGGATATGGCTACACCTTC. Its translation is CASSRRQGAGYGYTF.

The chain combines TRBV5-1 with TRBJ2-7; D is uncertain. The V and J ends lost 4 bases and 3 bases respectively, with 11 bases between them. The V gene's germline CDR1 is SGHRS and CDR2 YFSETQ. The CDR3 sequence is 13 residues long. The CDR3 DNA reads as TGCGCCAGCAGCGCCATGGTAGACTACGAGCAGTACTTC. This gives the protein CASSAMVDYEQYF.

This clonotype was seen more than once but under ten times. The chain combines TRBV20-1 with TRBJ2-5; 7 nucleotides line up with TRBD1. Germline CDR1 reads DFQATT; CDR2 reads SNEGSKA (reference sequence). The CDR3 loop spans 14 amino acids. Trimming took 4 bases from V and 2 from J; bases not matched to a gene: 7. CDR3 loop: CSATRQGLQETQYF. The CDR3 DNA is TGCAGTGCTACCAGACAGGGCTTACAAGAGACCCAGTACTTC.

The V call is TRBV13, the J call TRBJ1-2; D is perhaps TRBD1 (6 bases). Germline CDR1 and CDR2: PRHDT and FYEKMQ (reference sequence). CDR3 size: 16 residues. V was shortened by 5 bases and J by 0 bases, with 16 bases between the two germline ends. CDR3 sequence: CASSLWDITPNYGYTF. The CDR3 bases are TGTGCCAGCAGCCTCTGGGACATAACCCCTAACTATGGCTACACCTTC.

The chain has TRBV20-1 and TRBJ1-4; maybe TRBD1 (5 bases). Per the germline V gene, CDR1 is DFQATT and CDR2 is SNEGSKA (reference sequence). V lost 6 bases, J lost 8 bases, and 16 bases lay in between. The CDR3 contains 13 residues. CDR3 coding DNA: TGCAGTGCCCGGGGCGGGGGTATCGAAAAACTGTTTTTT. It encodes CSARGGGIEKLFF.

This chain uses TRBV6-2 or TRBV6-3 with TRBJ2-7, with a tentative D call TRBD1 (5 bases). V lost 5 bases and J 11 bases, leaving 13 bases between the germline ends. CDR3 length: 11 residues. Germline lookup yields CDR1 MNHEY and CDR2 SVGEGT. CDR3 region: CASSIQGIKYF. In DNA form, the CDR3 reads TGTGCCAGCAGTATCCAGGGTATCAAGTACTTC.